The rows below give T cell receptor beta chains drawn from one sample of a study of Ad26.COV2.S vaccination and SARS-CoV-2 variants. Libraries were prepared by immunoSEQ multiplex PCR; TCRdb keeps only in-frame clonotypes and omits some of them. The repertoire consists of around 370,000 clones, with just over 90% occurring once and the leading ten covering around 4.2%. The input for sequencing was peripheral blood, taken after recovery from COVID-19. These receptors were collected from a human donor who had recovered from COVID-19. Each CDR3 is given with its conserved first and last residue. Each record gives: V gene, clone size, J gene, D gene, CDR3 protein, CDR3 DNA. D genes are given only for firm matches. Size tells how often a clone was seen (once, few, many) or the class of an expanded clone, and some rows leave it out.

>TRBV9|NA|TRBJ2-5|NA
CASSDRHREETQYF
TGTGCCAGCAGCGATCGCCACAGGGAAGAGACCCAGTACTTC
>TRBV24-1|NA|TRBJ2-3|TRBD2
CATSASGGAGDTQYF
TGTGCCACCAGTGCTAGCGGGGGGGCCGGAGATACGCAGTATTTT
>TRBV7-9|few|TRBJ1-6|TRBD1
CASSLGQGVDSPLHF
TGTGCCAGCAGCCTTGGACAGGGTGTTGATTCACCCCTCCACTTT
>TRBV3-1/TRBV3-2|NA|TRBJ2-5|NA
CASSQDPAQYF
TGTGCCAGCAGCCAAGACCCAGCCCAGTACTTC
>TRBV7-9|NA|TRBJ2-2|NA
CASSFSGGAGELFF
TGTGCCAGCAGCTTTTCAGGTGGAGCCGGGGAGCTGTTTTTT
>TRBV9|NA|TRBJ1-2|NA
CASSAGFYGYTF
TGTGCCAGCAGCGCAGGGTTCTATGGCTACACCTTC
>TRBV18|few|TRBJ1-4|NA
CASSPSAGADEKLFF
TGTGCCAGCTCGCCTTCAGCCGGAGCAGATGAAAAACTGTTTTTT
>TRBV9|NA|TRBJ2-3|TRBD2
CASSSNVPGGHDTQYF
TGTGCCAGCAGCTCAAATGTCCCGGGGGGGCATGATACGCAGTATTTT
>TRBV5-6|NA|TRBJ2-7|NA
CASSLGLYEQYF
TGTGCCAGCAGCTTGGGGCTCTACGAGCAGTACTTC
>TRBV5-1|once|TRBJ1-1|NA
CASIGGGDGTEAFF
TGCGCCAGCATTGGTGGGGGCGACGGAACTGAAGCTTTCTTT
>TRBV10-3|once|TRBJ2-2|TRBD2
CAISEQAGSNTGELFF
TGTGCCATCAGTGAACAAGCGGGATCGAACACCGGGGAGCTGTTTTTT
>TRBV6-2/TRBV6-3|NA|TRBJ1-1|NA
CASSYLGRAFF
TGTGCCAGCAGTTATCTGGGGCGAGCTTTCTTT
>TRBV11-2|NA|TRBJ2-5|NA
CASSFGSSETQYF
TGTGCCAGCAGCTTCGGGAGCTCAGAGACCCAGTACTTC
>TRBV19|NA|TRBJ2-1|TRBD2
CASSSGLVVPYEQFF
TGTGCCAGTAGTAGTGGACTAGTAGTCCCCTATGAGCAGTTCTTC
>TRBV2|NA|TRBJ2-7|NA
CASSELWVGDWGYEQYF
TGTGCCAGCAGTGAATTGTGGGTAGGGGACTGGGGCTACGAGCAGTACTTC
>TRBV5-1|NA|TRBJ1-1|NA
CASSLIRGIDTEAFF
TGCGCCAGCAGCTTGATAAGGGGTATCGACACTGAAGCTTTCTTT
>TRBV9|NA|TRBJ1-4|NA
CASSVEGEANEKLFF
TGTGCCAGCAGCGTAGAGGGGGAGGCTAATGAAAAACTGTTTTTT
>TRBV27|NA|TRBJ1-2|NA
CASSLRLGRENGYTF
TGTGCCAGCAGTTTACGGCTCGGCAGAGAGAATGGCTACACCTTC
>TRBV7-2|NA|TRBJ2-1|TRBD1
CASSRGDRAYNEQFF
TGTGCCAGCAGCCGTGGGGACAGGGCTTACAATGAGCAGTTCTTC
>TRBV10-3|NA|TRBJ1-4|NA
CAISDGGQGNHEKLFF
TGTGCCATCAGTGATGGGGGCCAGGGAAACCATGAAAAACTGTTTTTT
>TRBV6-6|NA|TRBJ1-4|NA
CASSSHGGSTNEKLFF
TGTGCCAGCAGTTCCCACGGCGGGTCGACTAATGAAAAACTGTTTTTT
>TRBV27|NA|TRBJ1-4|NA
CASSASGVTNEKLFF
TGTGCCAGCAGTGCCTCAGGGGTAACTAATGAAAAACTGTTTTTT
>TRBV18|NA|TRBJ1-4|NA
CASSPVQGWEKLFF
TGTGCCAGCTCACCAGTCCAGGGGTGGGAAAAACTGTTTTTT
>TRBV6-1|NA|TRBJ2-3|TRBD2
CASSDISGATDTQYF
TGTGCCAGCAGTGATATTAGCGGGGCCACAGATACGCAGTATTTT
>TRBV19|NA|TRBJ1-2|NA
CASHDRLYGYTF
TGTGCCAGCCATGACAGACTCTATGGCTACACCTTC
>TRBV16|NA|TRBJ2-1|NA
CASSQSSGYAVYNEQFF
TGTGCCAGCAGCCAATCGTCTGGGTATGCAGTATACAATGAGCAGTTCTTC
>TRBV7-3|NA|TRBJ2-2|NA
CASSTQTGELFF
TGTGCCAGCAGCACTCAGACCGGGGAGCTGTTTTTT
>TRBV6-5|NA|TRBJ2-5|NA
CASSYQWRGPQETQYF
TGTGCCAGCAGTTATCAGTGGCGGGGCCCCCAAGAGACCCAGTACTTC
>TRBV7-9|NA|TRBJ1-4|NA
CASSTGLKVISNEKLFF
TGTGCCAGCAGCACTGGCCTCAAAGTCATAAGTAATGAAAAACTGTTTTTT
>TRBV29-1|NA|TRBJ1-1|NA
CSVAASRAAFF
TGCAGCGTTGCCGCCAGTCGCGCAGCTTTCTTT
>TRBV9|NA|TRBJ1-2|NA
CASSPDLLGGYTF
TGTGCCAGCAGCCCCGACCTGCTCGGGGGCTACACCTTC
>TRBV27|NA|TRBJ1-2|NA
CASSFLRRSDNYGYTF
TGTGCCAGCAGTTTCCTCAGACGGTCCGATAACTATGGCTACACCTTC
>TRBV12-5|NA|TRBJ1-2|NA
CATGGYGCTF
NA
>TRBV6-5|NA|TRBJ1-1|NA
CASSWTPNGNTEAFF
TGTGCCAGCTCGTGGACACCCAACGGGAACACTGAAGCTTTCTTT
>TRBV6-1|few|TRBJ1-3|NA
CASSELGGRNTIYF
TGTGCCAGCAGTGAATTGGGTGGAAGAAACACCATATATTTT
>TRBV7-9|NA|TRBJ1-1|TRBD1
CASSLPRQGAGTEAFF
TGTGCCAGCAGCTTACCGAGACAGGGCGCGGGCACTGAAGCTTTCTTT
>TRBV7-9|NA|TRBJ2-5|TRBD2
CASSSPSGGGQETQYF
TGTGCCAGCAGTTCGCCTAGCGGGGGCGGCCAAGAGACCCAGTACTTC
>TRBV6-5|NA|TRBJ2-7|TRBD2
CASSPLAGGTYEQYF
TGTGCCAGCAGTCCTCTGGCGGGGGGTACCTACGAGCAGTACTTC
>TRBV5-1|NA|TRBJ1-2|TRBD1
CASSLGDSNYGYTF
TGCGCCAGCAGCTTGGGGGACAGCAACTATGGCTACACCTTC
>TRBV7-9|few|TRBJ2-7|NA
CASRPGATFYEQYF
TGTGCCAGCAGACCAGGGGCGACGTTCTACGAGCAGTACTTC
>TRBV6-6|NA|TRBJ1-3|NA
CASNAETGNTIYF
TGTGCCAGCAACGCAGAGACAGGAAACACCATATATTTT
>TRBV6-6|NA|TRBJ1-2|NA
CASSYSAAREDGYTF
TGTGCCAGCAGTTACTCGGCGGCCAGGGAAGATGGCTACACCTTC
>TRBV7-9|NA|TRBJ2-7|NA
CASSLVSGASAYEQYF
TGTGCCAGCAGCTTAGTTTCGGGGGCCTCGGCCTACGAGCAGTACTTC
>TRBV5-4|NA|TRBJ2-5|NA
CASSPTSRETQYF
TGTGCCAGCAGCCCGACCTCCCGTGAGACCCAGTACTTC
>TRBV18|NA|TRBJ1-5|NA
CASSPRPNQPQHF
TGTGCCAGCTCACCAAGACCCAATCAGCCCCAGCATTTT
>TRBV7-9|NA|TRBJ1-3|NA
CASSRTDSGNTIYF
TGTGCCAGCAGCCGGACGGATTCTGGAAACACCATATATTTT
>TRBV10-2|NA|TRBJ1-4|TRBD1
CATRQGDEKLFF
TGCGCCACCCGCCAGGGGGACGAAAAACTGTTTTTT
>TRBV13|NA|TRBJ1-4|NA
CASNKGQGREEKLFF
TGTGCCAGCAACAAAGGTCAGGGGAGGGAAGAAAAACTGTTTTTT
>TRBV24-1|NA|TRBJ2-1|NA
CATSDRDASSYNEQFF
TGTGCCACCAGTGACCGGGACGCAAGCTCCTACAATGAGCAGTTCTTC
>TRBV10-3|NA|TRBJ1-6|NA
CAISGVNSPLHF
TGTGCCATCAGTGGCGTTAATTCACCCCTCCACTTT
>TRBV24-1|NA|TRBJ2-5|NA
CATSSREWETQYF
TGTGCCACCAGTTCTAGGGAATGGGAGACCCAGTACTTC
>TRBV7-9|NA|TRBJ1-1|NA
CASSLGATEAFF
TGTGCCAGCAGCTTAGGGGCCACTGAAGCTTTCTTT
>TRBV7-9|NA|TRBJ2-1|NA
CASSLVTEPNEQFF
TGTGCCAGCAGCTTAGTTACAGAGCCCAATGAGCAGTTCTTC
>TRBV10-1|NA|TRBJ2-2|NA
CATRPRNTGELFF
TGCGCCACCCGGCCCAGGAACACCGGGGAGCTGTTTTTT
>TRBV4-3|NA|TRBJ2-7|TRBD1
CASSQAGTGVYEQYF
TGCGCCAGCAGCCAAGCCGGGACAGGGGTATACGAGCAGTACTTC
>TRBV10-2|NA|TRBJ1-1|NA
CASSESETPNTEAFF
TGCGCCAGCAGTGAGTCGGAGACCCCGAACACTGAAGCTTTCTTT
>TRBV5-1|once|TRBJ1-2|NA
CASSLDRTYGYTF
TGCGCCAGCAGCTTGGACAGGACCTATGGCTACACCTTC
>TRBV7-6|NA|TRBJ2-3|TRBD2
CASSLGRGATDTQYF
TGTGCCAGCAGCTTGGGGCGGGGGGCCACAGATACGCAGTATTTT